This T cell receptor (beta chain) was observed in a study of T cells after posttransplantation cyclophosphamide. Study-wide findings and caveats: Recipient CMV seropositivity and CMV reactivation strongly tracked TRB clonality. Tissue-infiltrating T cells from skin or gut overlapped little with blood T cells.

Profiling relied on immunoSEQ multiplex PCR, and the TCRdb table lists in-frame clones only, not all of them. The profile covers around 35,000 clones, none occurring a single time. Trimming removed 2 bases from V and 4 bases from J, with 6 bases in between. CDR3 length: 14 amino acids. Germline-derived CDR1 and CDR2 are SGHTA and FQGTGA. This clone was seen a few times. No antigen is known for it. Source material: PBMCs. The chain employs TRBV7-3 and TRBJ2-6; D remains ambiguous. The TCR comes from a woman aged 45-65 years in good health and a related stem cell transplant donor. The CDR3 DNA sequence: TGTGCCAGCAGCTTACGGTCGGGGGCCAACGTCCTGACTTTC. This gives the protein CASSLRSGANVLTF. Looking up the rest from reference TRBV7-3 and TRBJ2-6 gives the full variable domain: GAGVSQTPSNKVTEKGKYVELRCDPISGHTALYWYRQSLGQGPEFLIYFQGTGAADDSGLPNDRFFAVRPEGSVSTLKIQRTERGDSAVYLCASSLRSGANVLTFGAGSRLTVL.